The TCR beta chain under discussion was sequenced for a study of T cell responses to AZD1222 COVID-19 vaccine. General study points: Donor demographics were predominantly white British with a female majority; clonal diversity may be underestimated.

Concerning this clone itself: The target antigen is unknown.

Germline V gene sequence: CDR1 SGHRS, CDR2 YFSETQ. V lost 0 bases and J lost 5, with 14 bases in between. This CDR3 spans 15 amino acids. Measured with immunoSEQ multiplex PCR; TCRdb has only the in-frame clones, and not every one. The sample lists roughly 100,000 clones; approximately 90% were seen once. The chain couples TRBV5-1 to TRBJ1-2; tentatively, D is TRBD1 (6 bases). The sequence came from an adult in good health. The source material was peripheral blood, sampled on day 0 of AZD1222 vaccination. CDR3 nucleotide sequence: TGCGCCAGCAGCTTGGGTTGGGGGCGAGAGTATGGCTACACCTTC. This translates into CASSLGWGREYGYTF.